This T cell receptor beta chain is from a study of metastatic and nonmetastatic thyroid tumors (dated by TCRdb to about 2020). With respect to the entire study: The researchers compared repertoires between peripheral blood samples and tumor or nodule tissue samples from patients with malignant or benign thyroid disease.

This clone qualifies as medium-sized (0.01 to 0.1%). Its antigen is unknown. No much larger clone is present one base from it, and per-base qualities are unavailable. Before undergoing thyroid surgery, none of the patients had been given any kind of treatment. Using T-cell receptor beta sequencing, the researchers looked back retrospectively at clinical samples from patients, gathered between about 2011 and 2019. CDR1 and CDR2 are read off the germline V gene as MNHNS and SASEGT. V gives up 4 bases and J gives up 4 bases, and the segment between their germline ends measures 11 bases. The CDR3 contains 14 residues, cysteine and phenylalanine counted. Here the CDR3 DNA is all that survives: 42 bases in frame from base 1. Study-wide findings and limitations: In both blood and tumor samples, TCR beta diversity was reported to be significantly higher in malignant tumors than in benign nodules.

The library was built by means of PCR. TCRdb lists the instrument as Illumina HiSeq 4000. The TCR beta-chain CDR3 region of each patient was profiled by high-throughput sequencing. From the authors' description of their analysis: CDR3 differences across clinicopathological groups were used to build a classifier for discriminating distant-metastatic papillary thyroid cancer patients. The Shannon index was used to assess repertoire diversity, and the Morisita-Horn index was used to assess tumor-blood repertoire similarity. TCRdb reprocessed the public reads (quality trimming at Q25 with fastp, clone calling with MiXCR) and kept in-frame beta chains. The V and J calls, along with clone size, are taken from TCRdb and not from the paper's own processing. For this sample there are 6,800 or so clones; 3.3% appear just once. Approximately 16% of the sample lies in the top ten.

The sequencing input was tumor tissue. This chain joins TRBV6-1 to TRBJ1-3; a weak D assignment points to TRBD1 (5 bases agree). The source of this sequence is a female donor with papillary thyroid cancer or a benign thyroid nodule (not recorded which). Some clones in this sample may be carry-over from other donors' samples. The DNA sequence is as follows: TGTGCCAGCAGTGTGTTCAGGGAGGGAAACACCATATATTTT. Its protein product is CASSVFREGNTIYF.